The 7 T cell receptor beta chains reported below all come from one sample, sequenced in a study of cytomegalovirus exposure and HLA in healthy donors. Researchers ran the PCR with 60 Vbeta and 13 Jbeta primers. TCRdb's table, derived via immunoSEQ multiplex PCR, lists solely in-frame clones and lacks some. The profile shows some 82,000 clones, approximately 84% of them singletons. Sequencing was done on a sample of PBMCs. The origin of the receptors is a woman in her forties or fifties in good health and CMV-seronegative.

The rearrangement joins TRBV28 to TRBJ2-7, with 7 bases that match TRBD2. The V gene end was trimmed by 6 bases and the J gene end by 5 bases; junction bases not matched to a gene: 13. Germline CDR1 and CDR2: MDHEN and SYDVKM. The CDR3 contains 15 residues. CDR3 residues: CASRSPSGMQNEQYF. CDR3 nucleotides: TGTGCCAGCAGATCTCCAAGCGGGATGCAGAACGAGCAGTACTTC.

The chain employs TRBV7-2 and TRBJ2-3, with 9 positions matching TRBD2. The J segment lost 2 bases and the V segment lost 5 bases, leaving 5 bases of the junction unmatched. The CDR3 is made up of 15 amino acids. CDR1 is SGHTA, CDR2 FQGNSA, per germline. The CDR3 DNA follows: TGTGCCAGCAGCCGTCGGACTAGCGTCACAGATACGCAGTATTTT. As protein: CASSRRTSVTDTQYF.

This chain uses TRBV12-5 with TRBJ2-1; D may be TRBD2 (6 bases). Germline lookup yields CDR1 LGHNT and CDR2 FRNRAP. CDR3 length: 12 amino acids. The germline V and J ends were trimmed by 3 bases and 9 bases, with 9 bases remaining between them. The CDR3 spells CASGFGDSEQFF. CDR3 sequence (DNA): TGTGCTAGTGGTTTCGGGGACTCTGAGCAGTTCTTC. The entire variable domain, with the rest obtained from reference TRBV12-5 and TRBJ2-1, is as follows: DARVTQTPRHKVTEMGQEVTMRCQPILGHNTVFWYRQTMMQGLELLAYFRNRAPLDDSGMPKDRFSAEMPDATLATLKIQPSEPRDSAVYFCASGFGDSEQFFGPGTRLTVL.

This clone was counted a few times. The chain carries TRBV5-4 and TRBJ1-2, with a weak D call TRBD1 (5 bases). Trimming left V 4 bases short and J 7 bases short, with 17 bases between. The CDR3 has 14 residues. CDR1 and CDR2 (germline): SGHNT, YYREEE (reference sequence). CDR3 nucleotide sequence: TGTGCCAGCAGCCTTAGGGCAGGGAATGTTGGCTACACCTTC. This encodes CASSLRAGNVGYTF.

The genes are TRBV7-9 and TRBJ2-7, with 10 nucleotides matching TRBD2. The CDR3 runs 15 residues. The junction had 13 bases not matched to a gene; V was cut back by 5 bases and J by 9 bases. Germline assignment: CDR1 SEHNR and CDR2 FQNEAQ (reference sequence). CDR3: CASSRAGASGSGQYF. The CDR3 DNA reads TGTGCCAGCAGCCGCGCAGGGGCTAGCGGGAGTGGGCAGTACTTC. Combining the CDR3 with reference TRBV7-9 and TRBJ2-7 gives the whole variable domain DTGVSQNPRHKITKRGQNVTFRCDPISEHNRLYWYRQTLGQGPEFLTYFQNEAQLEKSRLLSDRFSAERPKGSFSTLEIQRTEQGDSAMYLCASSRAGASGSGQYFGPGTRLTVT.

The CDR3 spells CASSSPEGRGTEAFF. CDR3 DNA sequence: TGTGCCAGCAGTTCCCCCGAGGGGCGGGGCACTGAAGCTTTCTTT. The V gene is TRBV28, the J gene TRBJ1-1, with D perhaps matching TRBD1 (5 bases). The CDR3 is 15 amino acids. Per the germline V gene, CDR1 is MDHEN and CDR2 is SYDVKM. Trimming removed 4 bases from V and 4 bases from J, with 16 bases in between.

This clone has more than one count but fewer than ten. The chain uses TRBV6-6 and TRBJ2-3, with D perhaps TRBD2 (6 bases). Germline V gives CDR1 MNHNY, CDR2 SVGAGI (reference sequence). V was trimmed by 7 bases and J by 5 bases, leaving 16 bases between them. This CDR3 has 14 residues. This CDR3 is CASMLGSGVDTQYF. The CDR3 DNA follows: TGTGCCAGCATGCTAGGGTCGGGGGTAGATACGCAGTATTTT.